The rows below give T cell receptor beta chains drawn from one sample of a study of cytomegalovirus exposure and HLA in healthy donors. The repertoire was sequenced with immunoSEQ multiplex PCR; TCRdb's copy has only in-frame clones and lacks some. Of 130,000 or so clones listed, 80% to 90% are singletons. Sequencing used PBMCs. Source of these receptors: a man in his forties in good health and CMV-seronegative. Both conserved end residues are trimmed from each CDR3. Fields, in order: CDR3 protein, D gene, V gene. The D gene is left open where the match is weak.

CDR3: ASSLGTSGSVEQF
D: TRBD2
V: TRBV11-3

CDR3: ASSQTGIPDTQY
D: NA
V: TRBV5-5

CDR3: AISDGGGNTEAF
D: NA
V: TRBV10-3

CDR3: ASSGRQGPNTEAF
D: TRBD1
V: TRBV6-5

CDR3: ASSSRDRGFGNTIY
D: TRBD1
V: TRBV7-8

CDR3: ASSLGASGSIEQY
D: TRBD2
V: TRBV11-2

CDR3: ASSLSGYSNQPQH
D: NA
V: TRBV5-8

CDR3: ASSYIPSGEQY
D: NA
V: TRBV6-5

CDR3: ASSLGQGGTEAF
D: TRBD1
V: TRBV5-1

CDR3: ASSQGGTSGYNEQF
D: TRBD2
V: TRBV4-3

CDR3: ASRFLAGVDNEQF
D: TRBD2
V: TRBV6-6

CDR3: ASSPSFGWNEQF
D: NA
V: TRBV4-2

CDR3: ASSLVGGGQETQY
D: TRBD2
V: TRBV5-1

CDR3: ASSWGGNTGELF
D: NA
V: TRBV5-1

CDR3: ASRGDRENHYGYT
D: TRBD1
V: TRBV6-1

CDR3: AWSGGGQNYGYT
D: NA
V: TRBV30

CDR3: ASSAGQGINEQF
D: TRBD1
V: TRBV5-1

CDR3: ASREQGFGTDTQY
D: TRBD1
V: TRBV19

CDR3: ASTRGTGFTEAF
D: TRBD1
V: TRBV6-5

CDR3: ASSAAADYGYT
D: NA
V: TRBV18

CDR3: ASSPALRREQF
D: NA
V: TRBV7-2

CDR3: AISEVRGLAGDTGEQF
D: TRBD2
V: TRBV10-3

CDR3: ASSLSGLGDNEQF
D: TRBD2
V: TRBV7-9

CDR3: ASSQGQLYEQY
D: TRBD1
V: TRBV5-1

CDR3: ASSTPSGTGDPNYGYT
D: TRBD1
V: TRBV28

CDR3: ASSLQGAPDTQY
D: TRBD1
V: TRBV6-5